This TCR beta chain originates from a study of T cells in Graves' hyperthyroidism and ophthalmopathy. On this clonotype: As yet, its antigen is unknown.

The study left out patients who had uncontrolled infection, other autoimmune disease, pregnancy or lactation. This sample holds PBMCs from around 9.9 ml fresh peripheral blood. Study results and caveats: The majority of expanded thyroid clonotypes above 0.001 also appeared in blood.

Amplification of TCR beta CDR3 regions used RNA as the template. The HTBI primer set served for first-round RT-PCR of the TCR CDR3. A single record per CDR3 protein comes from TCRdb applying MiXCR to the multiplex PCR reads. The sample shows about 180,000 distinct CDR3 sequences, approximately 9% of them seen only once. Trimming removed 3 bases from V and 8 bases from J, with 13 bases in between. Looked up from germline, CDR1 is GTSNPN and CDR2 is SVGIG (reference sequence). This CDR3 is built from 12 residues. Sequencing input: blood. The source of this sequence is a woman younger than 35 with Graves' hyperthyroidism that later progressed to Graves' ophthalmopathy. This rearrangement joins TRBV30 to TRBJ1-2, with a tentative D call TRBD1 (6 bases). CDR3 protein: CAWSATGYGYTF. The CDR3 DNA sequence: TGTGCCTGGAGCGCCACAGGGTACGGCTACACCTTC.